Following are 25 T cell receptor beta chains from one sample sequenced in a study of shared clonotypes between healthy human individuals. Here immunoSEQ multiplex PCR was the method, and the copy in TCRdb shows in-frame clones only, minus some. Among about 1 million clones, approximately 68% were seen once, and the ten largest hold approximately 1.5%. The sequencing sample was made of memory CD4+ T cells sorted from blood. Subset indicated: CD45RA-negative fraction. The receptors shown here come from a man between 18 and 35 years old in good health.

The CDR3 sequence is CASAQGSGSSYNEQFF. The DNA of the CDR3 is TGTGCCAGCGCCCAGGGTAGCGGGAGTTCCTACAATGAGCAGTTCTTC. V is TRBV7-9 and J is TRBJ2-1; 9 bases fit TRBD2. The CDR3 runs 16 residues. V dropped 8 bases and J dropped 1; count of bases not matched to a gene: 9. Germline V gene sequence: CDR1 SEHNR, CDR2 FQNEAQ (reference sequence).

The V and J genes are TRBV18 and TRBJ2-1; D is ambiguous. Trimming stripped 2 bases from V and 5 bases from J, with 19 bases between. This CDR3 is 17 amino acids long. Germline V gene data show CDR1 as KGHSH and CDR2 as LQKENI. The CDR3 region is CASSPAVPSAPNNEQFF. The CDR3 DNA reads as TGTGCCAGCTCACCAGCGGTTCCCTCGGCGCCCAACAATGAGCAGTTCTTC. The variable domain in full, with the rest retrieved from reference TRBV18 and TRBJ2-1, is NAGVMQNPRHLVRRRGQEARLRCSPMKGHSHVYWYRQLPEEGLKFMVYLQKENIIDESGMPKERFSAEFPKEGPSILRIQQVVRGDSAAYFCASSPAVPSAPNNEQFFGPGTRLTVL.

This chain uses TRBV7-9 with TRBJ1-1; D unclear. The CDR3 covers 12 residues. Trimming removed 11 bases from V and 1 base from J, with 11 bases in between. Germline V gene lookup returns CDR1 SEHNR and CDR2 FQNEAQ (reference sequence). CDR3 sequence: CAGKGRNTEAFF. The CDR3 nucleotides are TGTGCCGGAAAGGGCAGGAACACTGAAGCTTTCTTT.

This clone showed up just a few times. The CDR3 is CAISSGTGITEAFF. The CDR3 DNA follows: TGTGCCATCAGTTCTGGGACAGGGATCACTGAAGCTTTCTTT. The rearrangement uses TRBV10-3 and TRBJ1-1; 9 bases align to TRBD1. This CDR3 has 14 amino acids. With 5 bases clipped from V and 4 bases from J, the junction kept 5 bases outside the gene matches. The germline CDR1 and CDR2 sequences are ENHRY and SYGVKD.

Ten or more counts support this clone. CDR3 region: CASSLFPGRVTEAFF. CDR3 in DNA: TGTGCCAGCAGCTTATTTCCAGGGAGGGTCACTGAAGCTTTCTTT. The chain uses TRBV7-9 and TRBJ1-1; possible D gene TRBD1, 5 bases. There are 15 residues in the CDR3. Germline V gene sequence: CDR1 SEHNR, CDR2 FQNEAQ (reference sequence). V shed 2 bases and J shed 4 bases, with 14 bases lying between them.

The rearrangement uses TRBV18 and TRBJ1-6, with 9 nucleotides matching TRBD1. This CDR3 spans 16 amino acids. Trimming removed 5 bases from V and 7 bases from J; junction bases left unmatched: 9. Germline V gene data show CDR1 as KGHSH and CDR2 as LQKENI. The CDR3 nucleotides read TGTGCCAGCTCAAGAAGCGGACAGGGGTCCAATTCACCCCTCCACTTT. This gives the protein CASSRSGQGSNSPLHF.

The chain combines TRBV28 with TRBJ2-1; 8 bases map to TRBD2. This CDR3 contains 15 residues. V lost 8 bases and J lost 2; bases outside the gene matches: 8. Germline CDR1 MDHEN, CDR2 SYDVKM. The chain's CDR3 is CASSGGGTTYNEQFF. CDR3 DNA: TGTGCCAGCTCGGGCGGGGGGACTACCTACAATGAGCAGTTCTTC. Combining the CDR3 with reference TRBV28 and TRBJ2-1 gives the whole variable domain DVKVTQSSRYLVKRTGEKVFLECVQDMDHENMFWYRQDPGLGLRLIYFSYDVKMKEKGDIPEGYSVSREKKERFSLILESASTNQTSMYLCASSGGGTTYNEQFFGPGTRLTVL.

This clone was seen once. The V call is TRBV15, the J call TRBJ2-2, with TRBD2 matching 7 bases. Germline trimming cut 2 bases from V and 6 bases from J; bases unmatched to any gene: 9. The CDR3 runs 16 residues. Per the germline V gene, CDR1 is LNHNV and CDR2 is YYDKDF (reference sequence). The CDR3 sequence is CATSRNRDYRAGELFF. CDR3 DNA: TGTGCCACCAGCAGAAACCGGGACTACAGAGCCGGGGAGCTGTTTTTT.

This clone has only a few counts. The chain employs TRBV4-2 and TRBJ2-3, with TRBD1 matching 10 bases. CDR3 size: 16 residues. V dropped 3 bases and J dropped 4; count of bases not matched to a gene: 7. Germline V CDR1 and CDR2: LGHNA, YNFKEQ. Here the CDR3 DNA reads TGTGCCAGCAGCCATATCCGGGACAGGGGCGCAGATACGCAGTATTTT. Protein product: CASSHIRDRGADTQYF.

The chain links TRBV6-1 to TRBJ2-5, with D unclear. This CDR3 is built from 13 residues. V dropped 2 bases and J dropped 3 bases, with 7 bases sitting between them. The germline V gene has CDR1 MNHNS and CDR2 SASEGT. The chain's CDR3 is CASSESLKETQYF. CDR3 sequence (DNA): TGTGCCAGCAGTGAAAGCCTGAAAGAGACCCAGTACTTC.

Details on this clone: Other DNA sequences in this specimen translate into the identical CDR3. The chain joins TRBV5-1 to TRBJ2-6; 8 bases line up with TRBD1. The CDR3 sequence is 16 residues long. Per the germline V gene, CDR1 is SGHRS and CDR2 is YFSETQ. Trimming took 4 bases from V and 2 from J; bases not matched to a gene: 5. This CDR3 is CASSPGQEAGANVLTF. The DNA of the CDR3 is TGCGCCAGCAGCCCGGGACAGGAAGCTGGGGCCAACGTCCTGACTTTC.

This clone was picked up one time. The J gene is TRBJ2-6, the V gene TRBV7-6; maybe TRBD1 (7 bases). This CDR3 comprises 18 residues. With 5 bases removed from V and 2 bases from J, the gap between germline ends came to 19 bases. Germline lookup yields CDR1 SGHVS and CDR2 FNYEAQ. CDR3 sequence (DNA): TGTGCCAGCAGCCCCCGGAATGGGGGGACAGCTGGGGCCAACGTCCTGACTTTC. Translating gives CASSPRNGGTAGANVLTF.

The V call is TRBV5-6, the J call TRBJ1-6; D is undetermined. The CDR3 is 16 amino acids. Germline loops: CDR1 SGHDT, CDR2 YYEEEE. V was cut by 4 bases and J by 6 bases, with 17 bases left in between. CDR3 residues: CASSLGQGRGNSPLHF. CDR3 DNA sequence: TGTGCCAGCAGCCTCGGCCAAGGTCGGGGTAATTCACCCCTCCACTTT.

Remarks on this clone: Other DNA sequences in the same sample also yield this CDR3. The chain combines TRBV30 with TRBJ2-7; 9 bases are a match to TRBD1. Germline V gene lookup returns CDR1 GTSNPN and CDR2 SVGIG (reference sequence). V lost 0 bases and J lost 5; bases outside the gene matches: 5. CDR3 length: 14 amino acids. The CDR3 bases are TGTGCCTGGAGTGTAACAGGGGGCGTCCACGAGCAGTACTTC. Its translation: CAWSVTGGVHEQYF.

The chain is built from TRBV7-2 and TRBJ2-3; TRBD2 agrees at 9 bases. V was pared by 1 base and J by 1 base, with 0 bases of the junction left unmatched. Looked up from germline, CDR1 is SGHTA and CDR2 is FQGNSA. This CDR3 is 15 amino acids long. The CDR3 is CASSLGTSGTDTQYF. The CDR3 bases are TGTGCCAGCAGCTTAGGGACTAGCGGCACAGATACGCAGTATTTT.

With regard to this clone: A read error may produce the germline difference seen at one junction end. The chain is built from TRBV7-7 and TRBJ2-7; TRBD2 might be the D (5 bases). The CDR3 consists of 16 residues. In germline, CDR1 is SSHAT, CDR2 FNYEAQ (reference sequence). In DNA form, the CDR3 reads TGTGCTAGCAGCTTAGACCCAATACTAGATAGCGACGAGCAGTACTTC. Translation gives CASSLDPILDSDEQYF.

The chain employs TRBV18 and TRBJ1-4; no definite D call. The CDR3 extends over 15 amino acids. Trimming removed 6 bases from V and 0 bases from J, with 11 bases in between. CDR1 is KGHSH, CDR2 LQKENI, per germline. The CDR3 sequence is CASSPLQTTNEKLFF. CDR3 bases: TGTGCCAGCTCCCCATTGCAGACAACTAATGAAAAACTGTTTTTT.

The chain has TRBV10-3 and TRBJ2-3; the D is unclear. This CDR3 is 16 amino acids long. The V end lost 0 bases, the J end lost 1 base, and 11 bases lay between the germline ends. Per the germline V gene, CDR1 is ENHRY and CDR2 is SYGVKD. The CDR3 protein is CAISESMWYGTDTQYF. Written as DNA, the CDR3 is TGTGCCATCAGTGAGTCCATGTGGTATGGCACAGATACGCAGTATTTT.

The chain is built from TRBV28 and TRBJ1-1, with D possibly TRBD1 on 5 matching bases. There are 12 residues in the CDR3. V lost 5 bases, J lost 8 bases, and 12 bases lay in between. The germline gives CDR1 MDHEN, CDR2 SYDVKM. CDR3 residues: CASSRQPPEAFF. The CDR3, as DNA: TGTGCCAGCAGTAGACAGCCTCCGGAAGCTTTCTTT.

V usage is TRBV12-2 and J usage is TRBJ2-3. TRBV12-2 is deemed a pseudogene. CDR3 length equals 17 residues. CDR3 DNA sequence: TGTGCAAGTCGCTTAGATGGGGTATCCCCATGCACAGATACGCAGTATTTT. This sequence encodes CASRLDGVSPCTDTQYF.

The chain combines TRBV7-2 with TRBJ2-7; 7 bases are a match to TRBD1. The trim removed 1 base at V and 5 bases at J, leaving 5 bases unmatched. The CDR3 sequence is 14 residues long. Germline assignment: CDR1 SGHTA and CDR2 FQGNSA. CDR3 residues: CASSLEGGWDEQYF. The CDR3 region has the DNA TGTGCCAGCAGCTTAGAAGGGGGCTGGGACGAGCAGTACTTC.

The CDR3 region has the DNA TGTGCCAGCAGCTTGGGAGCTCAGGGGTCCCAAGAGACCCAGTACTTC. This gives the protein CASSLGAQGSQETQYF. J is TRBJ2-5 and V is TRBV11-2, with D perhaps TRBD1 (6 bases). Per the germline V gene, CDR1 is SGHAT and CDR2 is FQNNGV. The CDR3 is 16 residues long. V lost 3 bases and J 1 base, leaving 15 bases between the germline ends. Full variable domain (remainder filled in from reference TRBV11-2 and TRBJ2-5): EAGVAQSPRYKIIEKRQSVAFWCNPISGHATLYWYQQILGQGPKLLIQFQNNGVVDDSQLPKDRFSAERLKGVDSTLKIQPAKLEDSAVYLCASSLGAQGSQETQYFGPGTRLLVL.

The V gene is TRBV5-4, the J gene TRBJ1-5; weak D call: TRBD1 (6 bases). Trimming left V 2 bases short and J 5 bases short, with 11 bases between. Germline values: CDR1 SGHNT, CDR2 YYREEE (reference sequence). This CDR3 is built from 14 residues. This CDR3 is CASSFGGGHQPQHF. For the CDR3, the DNA is TGTGCCAGCAGCTTTGGAGGGGGACATCAGCCCCAGCATTTT.

This chain links TRBV29-1 with TRBJ1-2; a weak D match, TRBD1 (5 bases). The CDR3 has 13 residues. Germline CDR1 SQVTM, CDR2 ANQGSEA. V lost 1 base and J 4 bases, leaving 10 bases between the germline ends. CDR3: CSVEVGATYGYTF. The CDR3 DNA reads as TGCAGCGTTGAAGTTGGGGCAACCTATGGCTACACCTTC.

J is TRBJ2-5 and V is TRBV19; perhaps TRBD1 as D (6 bases). The germline V and J ends were trimmed by 3 bases and 0 bases, with 8 bases remaining between them. The CDR3 runs to 14 residues. The germline V gene has CDR1 LNHDA and CDR2 SQIVND (reference sequence). In DNA, the CDR3 is TGTGCCAGTAGTATGGCAGGGGACCAAGAGACCCAGTACTTC. This gives the protein CASSMAGDQETQYF.